The 17 T cell receptor beta chains in this list originate from one sample, sequenced in a study of T-cell reconstitution after alpha-beta-depleted transplantation in children. Unique molecular identifiers were incorporated during preparation of the TCRbeta library. TCRdb processed the PCR reads anew with MiXCR; each CDR3 protein has one entry. The sample carries some 550,000 distinct CDR3 sequences, approximately 20% recorded once. Source: PBMCs from the stem cell graft donor, taken from the stem cell graft. These receptor sequences come from a human donor who donated a stem cell graft to a child with acute lymphoblastic leukemia.

The chain links TRBV14 to TRBJ2-3; no clear D gene. The V and J ends lost 5 bases and 0 bases respectively, with 12 bases between them. The CDR3 runs to 15 residues. The germline CDR1 and CDR2 sequences are SGHDN and FVKESK. The CDR3 loop reads CASSEAQRSTDTQYF. In nucleotides, the CDR3 is TGTGCCAGCAGCGAGGCGCAGAGAAGCACAGATACGCAGTATTTT.

The gene calls are TRBV12-3 or TRBV12-4 and TRBJ1-2; 10 bases agree with TRBD1. The CDR3 has 16 residues. V was clipped by 5 bases and J by 8 bases; unmatched bases: 14. The CDR3: CASSGAGTGASGGYTF. CDR3 nucleotide sequence: TGTGCCAGCAGTGGGGCCGGGACAGGGGCCTCCGGGGGCTACACCTTC.

V is TRBV13 and J is TRBJ2-7; D might be TRBD2 (7 bases). The V gene's germline CDR1 is PRHDT and CDR2 FYEKMQ (reference sequence). CDR3 length: 15 amino acids. The V end was cut by 5 bases, the J end by 4 bases, with 18 bases between. The CDR3 sequence: CASSVQGGYFYEQYF. In DNA form, the CDR3 reads TGTGCCAGCAGCGTACAGGGAGGGTATTTTTACGAGCAGTACTTC.

This chain links TRBV27 with TRBJ1-5; D unclear. Germline V gene sequence: CDR1 MNHEY, CDR2 SMNVEV (reference sequence). V shed 3 bases and J shed 5 bases, with 17 bases lying between them. There are 16 residues in the CDR3. The CDR3 here is CASSFVYGPIDQPQHF. The CDR3 nucleotides are TGTGCCAGCAGTTTCGTGTACGGGCCGATCGATCAGCCCCAGCATTTT.

This clonotype was observed a few times. The V gene is TRBV3-1, the J gene TRBJ2-7; D is unclear. V dropped 4 bases and J dropped 5 bases, with 15 bases sitting between them. Germline values: CDR1 LGHDT, CDR2 YNNKEL (reference sequence). The CDR3 spans 14 residues. CDR3 sequence: CASSPLPLTNEQYF. The DNA of the CDR3 is TGTGCCAGCAGCCCTCTTCCTCTAACTAACGAGCAGTACTTC.

This clonotype was detected a few times. The J gene is TRBJ2-1, the V gene TRBV12-3 or TRBV12-4, with 8 bases fitting TRBD2. The V segment lost 10 bases and the J segment 7 bases; nucleotides outside the gene matches: 9. This CDR3 is 13 amino acids long. The CDR3 here is CATRVLAENEQFF. CDR3 in DNA: TGTGCCACCAGGGTACTAGCGGAGAATGAGCAGTTCTTC.

This chain uses TRBV7-3 with TRBJ2-5; 8 positions agree with TRBD2. The V segment lost 4 bases and the J segment 5 bases; nucleotides outside the gene matches: 15. CDR1 is SGHTA and CDR2 is FQGTGA in the germline V gene. The CDR3 runs 17 residues. The CDR3 loop reads CASSSLPLSGRRETQYF. The CDR3, as DNA: TGTGCCAGCAGCTCGCTCCCCCTAAGCGGGAGAAGGGAGACCCAGTACTTC.

Only a few counts were recorded for this clonotype. This sequence joins TRBV18 and TRBJ2-7; D is ambiguous. Germline CDR1 and CDR2: KGHSH and LQKENI. V lost 0 bases and J lost 3, with 9 bases in between. CDR3 length: 14 residues. The CDR3 sequence: CASSPPGTYYEQYF. CDR3 coding DNA: TGTGCCAGCTCACCACCGGGTACTTACTACGAGCAGTACTTC.

This clonotype was seen at least ten times. The chain recombines TRBV25-1 with TRBJ2-7, with D unclear. The CDR3 length is 11 residues. Germline values: CDR1 MGHDK, CDR2 SYGVNS. Trimming took off 3 bases at V and 2 bases at J, with 2 bases between the two ends. CDR3 bases: TGTGCCAGCAGTGATCCCTACGAGCAGTACTTC. Protein sequence: CASSDPYEQYF.

The chain links TRBV29-1 to TRBJ2-3; TRBD2 aligns across 12 bases. Germline V CDR1 and CDR2: SQVTM, ANQGSEA. CDR3 length: 17 residues. J gave up 1 base and V 8 bases, and 13 bases lay outside the gene matches. The CDR3, as DNA: TGCAGCCTCGTGGGACTAGCGGGTAACGACCGCACAGATACGCAGTATTTT. Its protein is CSLVGLAGNDRTDTQYF.

This clonotype showed up just a few times. The chain is built from TRBV5-1 and TRBJ2-1; no definite D call. Germline loops: CDR1 SGHRS, CDR2 YFSETQ. V lost 2 bases, J lost 7 bases, and 7 bases lay in between. CDR3 length equals 12 residues. CDR3 DNA sequence: TGCGCCAGCAGCTTTATACGAAATGAGCAGTTCTTC. This encodes CASSFIRNEQFF.

The V and J genes are TRBV5-1 and TRBJ1-3; the D is unclear. Germline lookup yields CDR1 SGHRS and CDR2 YFSETQ. V shed 2 bases and J shed 0 bases, with 12 bases lying between them. This CDR3 spans 16 amino acids. The CDR3 region has the DNA TGCGCCAGCAGCTTAGGGCCGTTGAGCTCTGGAAACACCATATATTTT. It yields the protein CASSLGPLSSGNTIYF.

This clonotype was seen ten or more times. The chain joins TRBV6-5 to TRBJ2-1; 9 positions agree with TRBD2. The CDR3 totals 15 residues. With V trimmed by 2 bases and J by 8 bases, 7 bases remained unmatched. Germline loops: CDR1 MNHEY, CDR2 SVGAGI. This CDR3 is CASSYPSSGTDEQFF. The CDR3 DNA sequence: TGTGCCAGCAGTTACCCCTCTAGCGGGACAGATGAGCAGTTCTTC.

V is TRBV7-8 and J is TRBJ2-5; 7 nucleotides line up with TRBD2. CDR3 length: 14 amino acids. Germline lookup yields CDR1 SGHVS and CDR2 FQNEAQ. After removal of 6 bases from V and 1 base from J, the junction contained 5 bases not matched to a gene. The CDR3 DNA follows: TGTGCCAGCAGGTATAAGCGGGGCCAAGAGACCCAGTACTTC. It specifies CASRYKRGQETQYF. Full variable domain (missing parts from reference TRBV7-8 and TRBJ2-5): GAGVSQSPRYKVAKRGQDVALRCDPISGHVSLFWYQQALGQGPEFLTYFQNEAQLDKSGLPSDRFFAERPEGSVSTLKIQRTQQEDSAVYLCASRYKRGQETQYFGPGTRLLVL.

V is TRBV4-1 and J is TRBJ2-7; no clear D. The CDR3 runs to 13 residues. The V end was cut by 3 bases, the J end by 2 bases, with 8 bases between. The germline V gene encodes CDR1 MGHRA and CDR2 YSYEKL. This CDR3 is CASSQLQAYEQYF. CDR3 DNA sequence: TGCGCCAGCAGCCAGCTTCAAGCCTACGAGCAGTACTTC.

This clonotype was recorded a few times. V is TRBV20-1 and J is TRBJ2-7; 8 bases align to TRBD2. The CDR3 has 13 residues. V dropped 2 bases and J dropped 4; count of bases not matched to a gene: 4. Germline assignment: CDR1 DFQATT and CDR2 SNEGSKA (reference sequence). The CDR3 loop reads CSARMASGYEQYF. For the CDR3, the DNA is TGCAGTGCTAGAATGGCTAGCGGGTACGAGCAGTACTTC.

This clonotype has more than one count but fewer than ten. The J gene is TRBJ2-7, the V gene TRBV7-9; D unresolved. CDR3 size: 11 residues. Looked up from germline, CDR1 is SEHNR and CDR2 is FQNEAQ (reference sequence). V was cut by 1 base and J by 8 bases, with 6 bases left in between. The CDR3 DNA is TGTGCCAGCAGCTTAGAGGTGCAGCAGTACTTC. This sequence encodes CASSLEVQQYF.